The clone carrying this TCR beta chain was counted ten times or more. Individual cDNA molecules each received unique molecular identifiers attached to them. A single record per CDR3 protein comes from TCRdb applying MiXCR to the 5' RACE reads. The table records more than 90,000 distinct CDR3 sequences, over 10% of them present only once. This specimen belongs to a study of early T cells in non-severe SARS-CoV-2 infection. Trimming stripped 3 bases from V and 6 bases from J, with 11 bases between. CDR1 is PRHDT, CDR2 FYEKMQ, per germline (reference sequence). This CDR3 spans 13 amino acids. J is TRBJ1-1 and V is TRBV13; the D gene is possibly TRBD1 (5 bases). The sample taken for sequencing was whole blood. This TCR was recovered from an adult who was a healthcare worker with PCR-confirmed SARS-CoV-2 infection or an uninfected control (not recorded which). The CDR3 DNA follows: TGTGCCAGCAGCTTTGGGACGGGCGCTGAAGCTTTCTTT. It codes for CASSFGTGAEAFF.